This is a list of T cell receptor beta chains from one sample in a study of blood T cell repertoires in COVID-19. The table came from immunoSEQ multiplex PCR; TCRdb's copy has only in-frame clones and leaves some out. Of fewer than 250,000 clones in the sample, around 86% were seen once. Sequencing used peripheral blood. The origin of the receptors is a man aged 55 to 70 who had recovered from COVID-19. Both conserved end residues are part of each CDR3. Fields, in order: clone size, D gene, J gene, V gene, CDR3 protein, CDR3 DNA. The D gene is left open where the match is weak. Size tells how often a clone was seen (once, few, many) or the class of an expanded clone, and some rows leave it out.

abundance: -; d_gene: TRBD1; j_gene: TRBJ1-1; v_gene: TRBV7-9; CDR3aa: CASSWGTGNSYLNTEAFF; CDR3nt: TGTGCCAGCAGCTGGGGGACAGGGAATTCATATTTGAACACTGAAGCTTTCTTT
abundance: -; d_gene: -; j_gene: TRBJ1-4; v_gene: TRBV11-2; CDR3aa: CASSSTVEEKLFF; CDR3nt: TGTGCCAGCAGCTCGACGGTGGAGGAAAAACTGTTTTTT
abundance: -; d_gene: TRBD2; j_gene: TRBJ2-5; v_gene: TRBV15; CDR3aa: CATSRGRTSGSQETQYF; CDR3nt: TGTGCCACCAGCAGAGGAAGGACTAGCGGCAGTCAAGAGACCCAGTACTTC
abundance: -; d_gene: -; j_gene: TRBJ2-3; v_gene: TRBV2; CDR3aa: CAGRVSTDTQYF; CDR3nt: TGTGCCGGGCGGGTCAGCACAGATACGCAGTATTTT
abundance: -; d_gene: TRBD1; j_gene: TRBJ1-3; v_gene: TRBV7-2; CDR3aa: CASSLVGQDLFSGNTIYF; CDR3nt: TGTGCCAGCAGCTTAGTGGGACAGGACCTCTTCTCTGGAAACACCATATATTTT
abundance: -; d_gene: TRBD2; j_gene: TRBJ2-7; v_gene: TRBV5-6; CDR3aa: CASSLALAGSYEQYF; CDR3nt: TGTGCCAGCAGCTTGGCGCTAGCGGGCTCCTACGAGCAGTACTTC
abundance: -; d_gene: -; j_gene: TRBJ2-2; v_gene: TRBV19; CDR3aa: CASRAGTERPGELFF; CDR3nt: TGTGCCTCCAGGGCGGGGACAGAGCGCCCCGGGGAGCTGTTTTTT
abundance: once; d_gene: TRBD1; j_gene: TRBJ2-5; v_gene: TRBV6-5; CDR3aa: CASSWTGQETQYF; CDR3nt: TGTGCCAGCAGTTGGACAGGCCAAGAGACCCAGTACTTC
abundance: -; d_gene: -; j_gene: TRBJ2-2; v_gene: TRBV7-3; CDR3aa: CASSLTHGELFF; CDR3nt: TGTGCCAGCAGCTTAACCCACGGGGAGCTGTTTTTT
abundance: -; d_gene: TRBD2; j_gene: TRBJ2-5; v_gene: TRBV7-8; CDR3aa: CASSPGLAGGEETQYF; CDR3nt: TGTGCCAGCAGCCCGGGACTAGCGGGAGGGGAGGAGACCCAGTACTTC
abundance: -; d_gene: TRBD2; j_gene: TRBJ2-1; v_gene: TRBV27; CDR3aa: CASSSLTSGIANEQFF; CDR3nt: TGTGCCAGCAGCTCTCTCACTAGCGGGATCGCCAATGAGCAGTTCTTC
abundance: -; d_gene: TRBD2; j_gene: TRBJ2-3; v_gene: TRBV6-4; CDR3aa: CASSDLGLAGVDTQYF; CDR3nt: TGTGCCAGCAGTGACTTAGGACTAGCGGGAGTAGATACGCAGTATTTT
abundance: -; d_gene: TRBD2; j_gene: TRBJ2-7; v_gene: TRBV18; CDR3aa: CASSPPGRTSGLGEQYF; CDR3nt: TGTGCCAGCTCACCACCGGGACGGACTAGCGGGTTAGGCGAGCAGTACTTC
abundance: -; d_gene: -; j_gene: TRBJ2-2; v_gene: TRBV11-2; CDR3aa: CASSFTNTGELFF; CDR3nt: TGTGCCAGCAGCTTCACGAACACCGGGGAGCTGTTTTTT
abundance: -; d_gene: TRBD2; j_gene: TRBJ2-5; v_gene: TRBV7-2; CDR3aa: CASSFQAGEETQYF; CDR3nt: TGTGCCAGCAGCTTCCAAGCGGGAGAAGAGACCCAGTACTTC
abundance: -; d_gene: -; j_gene: TRBJ1-3; v_gene: TRBV5-1; CDR3aa: CASSLGGRSSGNTIYF; CDR3nt: TGCGCCAGCAGCTTGGGGGGGCGAAGCTCTGGAAACACCATATATTTT
abundance: -; d_gene: -; j_gene: TRBJ2-3; v_gene: TRBV28; CDR3aa: CASSLVHTDTQYF; CDR3nt: TGTGCCAGCAGTTTAGTTCACACAGATACGCAGTATTTT
abundance: -; d_gene: TRBD1; j_gene: TRBJ1-1; v_gene: TRBV7-2; CDR3aa: CASSGLRGAEAFF; CDR3nt: TGTGCCAGCAGCGGCCTCAGGGGGGCTGAAGCTTTCTTT
abundance: -; d_gene: -; j_gene: TRBJ2-5; v_gene: TRBV6-6; CDR3aa: CASSYMRGSQETQYF; CDR3nt: TGTGCCAGCAGTTACATGCGGGGATCCCAAGAGACCCAGTACTTC